The 27 T cell receptor beta chains below come from one sample, sequenced in a study of immune cell composition in non-small cell lung cancer. Assay: immunoSEQ multiplex PCR; the TCRdb copy retains only in-frame clones and omits some. This repertoire shows approximately 9,100 clones, 76% found once; its top ten account for 9.4%. Sequenced input: lung tumor tissue. All receptors come from a human donor with non-small cell lung cancer.

The chain has TRBV9 and TRBJ2-2, with a tentative D call TRBD2 (5 bases). CDR3 length equals 14 residues. Germline-derived CDR1 and CDR2 are SGDLS and YYNGEE. Trimming removed 5 bases at V and 0 bases at J, with 8 bases between. The CDR3 DNA reads as TGTGCCAGCAGGGGAGTTGCGAACACCGGGGAGCTGTTTTTT. Translated: CASRGVANTGELFF.

The genes are TRBV7-9 and TRBJ2-3; D remains ambiguous. CDR1 SEHNR and CDR2 FQNEAQ come from the germline V gene (reference sequence). The V and J ends lost 7 bases and 5 bases respectively, with 16 bases between them. The CDR3 is made up of 14 amino acids. This chain's CDR3 is CASTDPQVEDTQYF. The CDR3 coding sequence is TGTGCCAGCACCGACCCCCAGGTAGAAGATACGCAGTATTTT. The full variable domain, its missing parts supplied by reference TRBV7-9 and TRBJ2-3, is DTGVSQNPRHKITKRGQNVTFRCDPISEHNRLYWYRQTLGQGPEFLTYFQNEAQLEKSRLLSDRFSAERPKGSFSTLEIQRTEQGDSAMYLCASTDPQVEDTQYFGPGTRLTVL.

This sequence joins TRBV11-3 and TRBJ2-2, with TRBD2 identical over 9 bases. Germline lookup yields CDR1 SGHNT and CDR2 YENEEA. The CDR3 consists of 15 residues. J lost 7 bases, V lost 2 bases, and 5 bases had no gene match. The CDR3 loop reads CASSLSSGAGGELFF. DNA for the CDR3: TGTGCCAGCAGCTTATCTAGCGGGGCTGGCGGGGAGCTGTTTTTT.

The chain has TRBV28 and TRBJ1-4, with no clear D. CDR1 is MDHEN and CDR2 is SYDVKM in the germline V gene. The CDR3 covers 11 residues. V gave up 5 bases and J gave up 4 bases, with 2 bases separating them. CDR3 residues: CASSNNEKLFF. The DNA for the CDR3 is TGTGCCAGCAGTAATAATGAAAAACTGTTTTTT.

There are a few counts of this clone. This sequence joins TRBV10-2 and TRBJ2-1; D not certain. The CDR3 extends over 15 amino acids. V lost 7 bases, J lost 4 bases, and 17 bases lay in between. In germline, CDR1 is WSHSY, CDR2 SAAADI. The CDR3 loop is CASTILRLGYNEQFF. CDR3 nucleotides: TGCGCCAGCACCATACTCCGGCTGGGGTACAATGAGCAGTTCTTC.

The chain has TRBV15 and TRBJ1-6; weak D call: TRBD1 (5 bases). The CDR3 contains 19 residues. Germline-derived CDR1 and CDR2 are LNHNV and YYDKDF (reference sequence). The ends were cut back, 0 bases at V and 5 bases at J, with 20 bases in the middle. The CDR3 bases are TGTGCCACCAGCAGAGAACAGCGGCCGAGGGACCGAGATAATTCACCCCTCCACTTT. Protein: CATSREQRPRDRDNSPLHF.

The CDR3 region has the DNA TGCAGCGTTGAAGCCCGAGACACTGAAGCTTTCTTT. This encodes CSVEARDTEAFF. The chain is built from TRBV29-1 and TRBJ1-1; D uncertain. Germline assignment: CDR1 SQVTM and CDR2 ANQGSEA. The ends were cut back, 1 base at V and 3 bases at J, with 6 bases in the middle. CDR3 length equals 12 residues.

The sample holds a few counts of this clone. The J gene is TRBJ1-6, the V gene TRBV19, with D perhaps matching TRBD1 (6 bases). This CDR3 is built from 13 residues. Trimming shortened V by 6 bases and J by 8 bases, and 11 bases separated the two germline ends. The germline gives CDR1 LNHDA, CDR2 SQIVND (reference sequence). The CDR3 loop reads CASSTGGHSPLHF. The CDR3 coding sequence is TGTGCCAGTAGCACCGGGGGGCATTCACCCCTCCACTTT.

V usage is TRBV7-3 and J usage is TRBJ2-2; D remains unclear. Trimming stripped 4 bases from V and 5 bases from J, with 11 bases between. Germline lookup yields CDR1 SGHTA and CDR2 FQGTGA. This CDR3 has 14 amino acids. For the CDR3, the DNA is TGTGCCAGCAGCTCTAATTCGTGGACCGGGGAGCTGTTTTTT. Residues: CASSSNSWTGELFF. Full variable domain (outside the CDR3, taken from reference TRBV7-3 and TRBJ2-2): GAGVSQTPSNKVTEKGKYVELRCDPISGHTALYWYRQSLGQGPEFLIYFQGTGAADDSGLPNDRFFAVRPEGSVSTLKIQRTERGDSAVYLCASSSNSWTGELFFGEGSRLTVL.

For the CDR3, the DNA is TGCGCCAGCAGCTTAACAGGGGGTAATGAAAAACTGTTTTTT. Translated, it gives CASSLTGGNEKLFF. V and J are TRBV5-1 and TRBJ1-4, with 8 bases identical to TRBD1. The CDR3 extends over 14 amino acids. Germline V gene sequence: CDR1 SGHRS, CDR2 YFSETQ. Trimming at V came to 2 bases and at J to 4 bases, leaving 1 base not matched to a gene. Looking up the rest from reference TRBV5-1 and TRBJ1-4 gives the full variable domain: KAGVTQTPRYLIKTRGQQVTLSCSPISGHRSVSWYQQTPGQGLQFLFEYFSETQRNKGNFPGRFSGRQFSNSRSEMNVSTLELGDSALYLCASSLTGGNEKLFFGSGTQLSVL.

This chain links TRBV7-9 with TRBJ2-3, with D maybe TRBD1 (6 bases). The CDR3 covers 14 residues. Trimming removed 5 bases from V and 6 bases from J, with 15 bases in between. Germline V gene sequence: CDR1 SEHNR, CDR2 FQNEAQ (reference sequence). CDR3 region: CASSLDRSTDTQYF. In DNA form, the CDR3 reads TGTGCCAGCAGCCTGGACAGATCCACTGATACGCAGTATTTT.

The chain recombines TRBV28 with TRBJ2-3, with a tentative D call TRBD2 (5 bases). The CDR3 runs 15 residues. Between the trimmed V and J ends, which lost 6 bases and 0 bases, there was a span of 13 bases. Germline lookup yields CDR1 MDHEN and CDR2 SYDVKM. The CDR3 sequence: CASSLGGLSTDTQYF. CDR3 sequence (DNA): TGTGCCAGCAGCTTAGGAGGACTCAGCACAGATACGCAGTATTTT.

The chain has TRBV15 and TRBJ2-2, with D perhaps being TRBD1 or TRBD2 (6 bases each). V was clipped by 1 base and J by 7 bases, with 16 bases between them. This CDR3 comprises 16 residues. Looked up from germline, CDR1 is LNHNV and CDR2 is YYDKDF (reference sequence). This chain's CDR3 is CATSRGGGQGGGELFF. In DNA, the CDR3 is TGTGCCACCAGCAGAGGAGGGGGGCAGGGAGGCGGGGAGCTGTTTTTT.

This rearrangement joins TRBV28 to TRBJ1-1; weak D call: TRBD1 (6 bases). This CDR3 region has 18 residues. V was shortened by 5 bases and J by 6 bases, with 28 bases between the two germline ends. From germline, CDR1 is MDHEN and CDR2 SYDVKM. Written as DNA, the CDR3 is TGTGCCAGCAGTCGTCCAAGCATTAGGGTAGAGACAGGACCTGAAGCTTTCTTT. It yields the protein CASSRPSIRVETGPEAFF. Supplemented by reference TRBV28 and TRBJ1-1, the full variable domain reads DVKVTQSSRYLVKRTGEKVFLECVQDMDHENMFWYRQDPGLGLRLIYFSYDVKMKEKGDIPEGYSVSREKKERFSLILESASTNQTSMYLCASSRPSIRVETGPEAFFGQGTRLTVV.

This clone was found once. V gene TRBV28 combines with J gene TRBJ1-5, with D uncertain. The CDR3 has 16 amino acids. Germline CDR1 MDHEN, CDR2 SYDVKM. Between the trimmed V and J ends, which lost 6 bases and 3 bases, there was a span of 18 bases. CDR3 protein: CASSQPYRRDNQPQHF. As DNA, the CDR3 is TGTGCCAGCAGCCAACCATACCGCCGGGACAATCAGCCCCAGCATTTT.

The chain combines TRBV9 with TRBJ2-5; D is unresolved. The length of the CDR3 is 14 residues. V was cut by 0 bases and J by 5 bases, with 11 bases left in between. From germline, CDR1 is SGDLS and CDR2 YYNGEE. CDR3 DNA: TGTGCCAGCAGCGTAGGCGGCCGAGACGAGACCCAGTACTTC. Translating it yields CASSVGGRDETQYF.

The chain carries TRBV2 and TRBJ1-4; tentatively, D is TRBD1 (5 bases). The CDR3 is made up of 13 amino acids. V shed 3 bases and J shed 10 bases, with 12 bases lying between them. Germline CDR1 and CDR2: SNHLY and FYNNEI. The CDR3 DNA follows: TGTGCCAGCAGTGACGGGGCCCCAGCAAAACTGTTTTTT. Residues: CASSDGAPAKLFF.

This clone has only one observation. Because the CDR3's place on the DNA is in doubt, the DNA is left out and the CDR3 is given as listed by TCRdb. The chain carries TRBV27 and TRBJ1-2. The length of the CDR3 is 13 amino acids, counting both ends. Looked up from germline, CDR1 is MNHEY and CDR2 is SMNVEV (reference sequence). The CDR3 here is CASRNMATPSVAF.

The V gene is TRBV30, the J gene TRBJ1-1; D remains ambiguous. The CDR3 spans 11 residues. The germline V and J ends were trimmed by 3 bases and 7 bases, with 9 bases remaining between them. Per germline, CDR1 GTSNPN and CDR2 SVGIG (reference sequence). The CDR3 protein is CAWRSGDEAFF. CDR3 coding DNA: TGTGCCTGGAGATCAGGCGATGAAGCTTTCTTT.

This sequence joins TRBV6-5 and TRBJ2-7; D gene uncertain. This CDR3 contains 15 residues. Trimming shortened V by 1 base and J by 3 bases, and 13 bases separated the two germline ends. The germline V gene encodes CDR1 MNHEY and CDR2 SVGAGI. DNA of the CDR3: TGTGCCAGCAGTTACTTAGGTGGGGTCGGCTACGAGCAGTACTTC. Its protein product is CASSYLGGVGYEQYF.

The J gene is TRBJ1-2, the V gene TRBV6-1; D unresolved. CDR3 length equals 12 residues. CDR1 and CDR2 from the germline V gene are MNHNS and SASEGT. Between the trimmed V and J ends, which lost 7 bases and 4 bases, there was a span of 10 bases. CDR3 DNA: TGTGCCAGCATGGGAGATTCCTATGGCTACACCTTC. Its translation: CASMGDSYGYTF.

This chain connects TRBV5-4 to TRBJ2-1, with D perhaps matching TRBD2 (6 bases). The CDR3 length is 16 residues. Germline V lookup: CDR1 SGHNT, CDR2 YYREEE (reference sequence). Trimming cost V 2 bases and J 4 bases, with 16 bases left between them. CDR3 DNA sequence: TGTGCCAGCAGCTTCGGGACTCGGGGGATTTACAATGAGCAGTTCTTC. This sequence encodes CASSFGTRGIYNEQFF.

Of note for this clone: It is likely a read error, because the conserved phenylalanine at the end of the CDR3 is missing. The DNA is left out, because the CDR3 cannot be placed on it with certainty; the CDR3 is given as TCRdb lists it. The chain couples TRBV15 to TRBJ2-4; the table calls TRBD2, which could not be checked here. The CDR3 has 8 residues if both end residues are counted. Germline values: CDR1 LNHNV, CDR2 YYDKDF (reference sequence). Here the CDR3 reads CATSRDRD.

This CDR3 is CASSSGGMGNQPQHF. CDR3 nucleotide sequence: TGTGCCAGCTCGTCAGGAGGCATGGGGAATCAGCCCCAGCATTTT. V is TRBV18 and J is TRBJ1-5; D gene unclear. The V gene lost 6 bases and the J gene lost 4 bases, with 16 bases spanning the gap. The CDR3 length is 15 residues. Germline-derived CDR1 and CDR2 are KGHSH and LQKENI.

This clone turned up a few times. The chain uses TRBV4-2 and TRBJ1-4; the match to TRBD1 covers 11 bases. V was pared by 1 base and J by 6 bases, with 1 base of the junction left unmatched. Germline loops: CDR1 LGHNA, CDR2 YNFKEQ. The CDR3 consists of 15 residues. For the CDR3, the DNA is TGTGCCAGCAGCCAAGGGACAGGGGGCGATGAAAAACTGTTTTTT. Protein sequence: CASSQGTGGDEKLFF.

The chain is built from TRBV6-5 and TRBJ2-7; 12 positions agree with TRBD1. After removal of 0 bases from V and 3 bases from J, the junction contained 3 bases not matched to a gene. Per germline, CDR1 MNHEY and CDR2 SVGAGI. The CDR3 runs 16 residues. CDR3: CASSYSRDRGLYEQYF. The CDR3 DNA follows: TGTGCCAGCAGTTACTCGAGGGACAGGGGGCTCTACGAGCAGTACTTC.

This chain uses TRBV7-2 with TRBJ2-7; D remains unclear. The CDR3 has 13 amino acids. The V end was cut by 3 bases, the J end by 2 bases, with 8 bases between. Germline loops: CDR1 SGHTA, CDR2 FQGNSA. CDR3 region: CASSFSITYEQYF. CDR3 coding DNA: TGTGCCAGCAGCTTCAGTATTACCTACGAGCAGTACTTC.